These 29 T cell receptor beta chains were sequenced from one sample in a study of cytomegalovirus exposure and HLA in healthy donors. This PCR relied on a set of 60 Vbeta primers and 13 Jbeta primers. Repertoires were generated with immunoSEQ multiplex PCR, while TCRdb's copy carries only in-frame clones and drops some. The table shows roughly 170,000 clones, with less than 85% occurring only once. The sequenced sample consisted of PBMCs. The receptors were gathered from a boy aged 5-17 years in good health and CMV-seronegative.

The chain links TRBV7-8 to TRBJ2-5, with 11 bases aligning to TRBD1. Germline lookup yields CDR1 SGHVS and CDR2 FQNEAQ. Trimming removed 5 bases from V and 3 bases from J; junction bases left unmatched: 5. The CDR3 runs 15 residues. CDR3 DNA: TGTGCCAGCAGCCTAGGGGACAGGGGGGAAGAGACCCAGTACTTC. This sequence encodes CASSLGDRGEETQYF. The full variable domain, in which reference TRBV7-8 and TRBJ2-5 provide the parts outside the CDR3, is GAGVSQSPRYKVAKRGQDVALRCDPISGHVSLFWYQQALGQGPEFLTYFQNEAQLDKSGLPSDRFFAERPEGSVSTLKIQRTQQEDSAVYLCASSLGDRGEETQYFGPGTRLLVL.

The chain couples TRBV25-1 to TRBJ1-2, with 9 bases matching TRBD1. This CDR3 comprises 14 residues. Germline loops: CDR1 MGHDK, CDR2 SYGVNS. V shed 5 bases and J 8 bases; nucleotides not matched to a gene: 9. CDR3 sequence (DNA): TGTGCCAGCAGTTATACAGGGGGCGCGAGGGGCTACACCTTC. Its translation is CASSYTGGARGYTF.

CDR3 region: CSVEDLGTGSNYGYTF. CDR3 nucleotide sequence: TGCAGCGTTGAAGATCTCGGGACAGGGTCTAACTATGGCTACACCTTC. The V call is TRBV29-1, the J call TRBJ1-2, with TRBD1 matching over 9 bases. The junction had 5 bases not matched to a gene; V was cut back by 0 bases and J by 0 bases. Germline V lookup: CDR1 SQVTM, CDR2 ANQGSEA. CDR3 size: 16 residues.

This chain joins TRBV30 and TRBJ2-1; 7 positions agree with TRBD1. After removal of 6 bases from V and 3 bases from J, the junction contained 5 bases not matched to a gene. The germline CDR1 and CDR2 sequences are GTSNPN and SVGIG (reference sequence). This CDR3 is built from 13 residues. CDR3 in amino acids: CACSGQVYNEQFF. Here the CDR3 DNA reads TGTGCCTGTTCCGGACAGGTCTACAATGAGCAGTTCTTC.

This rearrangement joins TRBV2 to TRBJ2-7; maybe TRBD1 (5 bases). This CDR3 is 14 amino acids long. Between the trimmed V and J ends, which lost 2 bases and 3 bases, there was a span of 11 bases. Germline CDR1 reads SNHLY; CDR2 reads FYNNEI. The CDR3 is CASSETGSNYEQYF. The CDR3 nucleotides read TGTGCCAGCAGTGAAACAGGTAGCAACTACGAGCAGTACTTC.

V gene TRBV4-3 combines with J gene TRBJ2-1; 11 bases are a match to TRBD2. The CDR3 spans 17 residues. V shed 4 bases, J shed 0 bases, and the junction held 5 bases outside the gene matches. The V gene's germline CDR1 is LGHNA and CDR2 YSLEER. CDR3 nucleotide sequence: TGCGCCAGCAGCCGAGATCTAGCGGGAGGCTCCTACAATGAGCAGTTCTTC. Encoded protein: CASSRDLAGGSYNEQFF.

The CDR3 spells CAISGDRGTEQYF. As DNA, the CDR3 is TGTGCCATCTCGGGGGACAGGGGAACCGAGCAGTACTTC. The chain has TRBV10-3 and TRBJ2-7, with 10 bases identical to TRBD1. This CDR3 has 13 amino acids. Per the germline V gene, CDR1 is ENHRY and CDR2 is SYGVKD. Trimming at V came to 8 bases and at J to 6 bases, leaving 7 bases not matched to a gene.

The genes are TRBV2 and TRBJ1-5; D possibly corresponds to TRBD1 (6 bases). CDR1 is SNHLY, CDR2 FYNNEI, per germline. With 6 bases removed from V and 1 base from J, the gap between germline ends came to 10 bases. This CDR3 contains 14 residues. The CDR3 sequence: CASRAGQSNQPQHF. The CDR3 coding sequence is TGTGCCAGCAGAGCTGGACAGAGCAATCAGCCCCAGCATTTT.

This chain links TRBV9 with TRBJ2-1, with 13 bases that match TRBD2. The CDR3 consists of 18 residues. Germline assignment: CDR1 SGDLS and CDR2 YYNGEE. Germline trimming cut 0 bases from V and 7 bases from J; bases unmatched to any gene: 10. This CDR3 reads CASSVGHRLAGGKNEQFF. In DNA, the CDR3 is TGTGCCAGCAGCGTAGGCCACCGACTAGCGGGAGGTAAAAATGAGCAGTTCTTC.

This chain's CDR3 is CASSQTRPTGIYEQYF. The CDR3 DNA sequence: TGCGCCAGCAGCCAGACAAGGCCAACAGGGATCTACGAGCAGTACTTC. The gene calls are TRBV4-3 and TRBJ2-7; maybe TRBD1 (6 bases). This CDR3 comprises 16 residues. From germline, CDR1 is LGHNA and CDR2 YSLEER. V was pared by 3 bases and J by 3 bases, with 18 bases between.

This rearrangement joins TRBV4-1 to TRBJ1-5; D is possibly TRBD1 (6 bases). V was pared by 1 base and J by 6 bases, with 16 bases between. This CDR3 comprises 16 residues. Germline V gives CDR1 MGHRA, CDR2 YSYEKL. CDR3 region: CASSQGLGQPTQPQHF. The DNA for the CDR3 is TGCGCCAGCAGCCAAGGCCTAGGACAGCCGACTCAGCCCCAGCATTTT.

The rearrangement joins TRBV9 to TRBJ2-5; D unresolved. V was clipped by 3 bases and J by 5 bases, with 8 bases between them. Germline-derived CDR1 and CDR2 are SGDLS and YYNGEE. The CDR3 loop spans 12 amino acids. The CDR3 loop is CASSAREETQYF. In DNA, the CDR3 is TGTGCCAGCAGCGCCCGCGAGGAGACCCAGTACTTC.

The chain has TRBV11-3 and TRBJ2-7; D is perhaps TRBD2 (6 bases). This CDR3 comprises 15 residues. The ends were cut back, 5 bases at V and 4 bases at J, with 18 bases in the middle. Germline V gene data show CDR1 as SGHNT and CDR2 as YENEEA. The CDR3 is CASSPLGLEGYEQYF. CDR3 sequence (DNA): TGTGCCAGCAGCCCCCTGGGACTTGAAGGGTACGAGCAGTACTTC.

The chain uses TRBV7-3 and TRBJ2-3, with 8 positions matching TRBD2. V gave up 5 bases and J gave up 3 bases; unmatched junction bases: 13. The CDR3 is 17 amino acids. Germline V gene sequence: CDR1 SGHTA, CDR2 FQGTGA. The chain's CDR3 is CASSQSGSGSSTDTQYF. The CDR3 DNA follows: TGTGCCAGCAGCCAATCAGGCAGCGGGAGTTCTACAGATACGCAGTATTTT.

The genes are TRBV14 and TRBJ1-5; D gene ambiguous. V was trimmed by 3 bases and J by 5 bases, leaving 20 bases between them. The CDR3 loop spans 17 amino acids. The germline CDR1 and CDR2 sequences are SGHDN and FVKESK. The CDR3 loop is CASSHAWAGFSDQPQHF. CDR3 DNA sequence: TGTGCCAGCAGCCACGCCTGGGCAGGCTTCTCTGATCAGCCCCAGCATTTT. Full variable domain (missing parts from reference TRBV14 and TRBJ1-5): EAGVTQFPSHSVIEKGQTVTLRCDPISGHDNLYWYRRVMGKEIKFLLHFVKESKQDESGMPNNRFLAERTGGTYSTLKVQPAELEDSGVYFCASSHAWAGFSDQPQHFGDGTRLSIL.

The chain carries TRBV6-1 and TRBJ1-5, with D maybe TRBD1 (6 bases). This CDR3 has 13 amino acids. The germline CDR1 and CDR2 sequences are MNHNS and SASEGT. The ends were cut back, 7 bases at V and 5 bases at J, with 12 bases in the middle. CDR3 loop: CASTDRRDQPQHF. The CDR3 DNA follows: TGTGCCAGCACTGACAGGCGGGATCAGCCCCAGCATTTT.

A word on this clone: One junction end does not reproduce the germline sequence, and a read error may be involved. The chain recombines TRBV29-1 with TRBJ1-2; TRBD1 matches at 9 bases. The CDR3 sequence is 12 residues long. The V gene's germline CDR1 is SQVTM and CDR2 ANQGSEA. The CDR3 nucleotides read TGCAGCGTCTCGGACAGGGGAGGTGGCCACACCTTC. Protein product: CSVSDRGGGHTF.

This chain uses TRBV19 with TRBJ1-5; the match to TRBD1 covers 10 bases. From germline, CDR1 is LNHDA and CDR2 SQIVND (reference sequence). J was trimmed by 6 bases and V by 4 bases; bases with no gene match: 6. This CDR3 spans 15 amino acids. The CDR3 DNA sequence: TGTGCCAGTAGTACGGGACAGGGGTCGGGTCAGCCCCAGCATTTT. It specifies CASSTGQGSGQPQHF.

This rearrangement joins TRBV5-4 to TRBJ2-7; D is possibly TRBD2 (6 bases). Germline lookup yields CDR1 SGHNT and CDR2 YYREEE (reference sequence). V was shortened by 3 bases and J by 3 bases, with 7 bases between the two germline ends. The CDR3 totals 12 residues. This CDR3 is CASSWRDYEQYF. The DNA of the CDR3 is TGTGCCAGCAGCTGGCGGGACTACGAGCAGTACTTC.

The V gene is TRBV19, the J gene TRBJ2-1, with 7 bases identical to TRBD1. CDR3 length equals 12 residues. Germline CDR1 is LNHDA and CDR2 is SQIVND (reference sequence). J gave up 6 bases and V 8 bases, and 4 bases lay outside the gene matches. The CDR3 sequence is CASSDRSNEQFF. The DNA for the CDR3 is TGTGCCAGTTCGGACAGGAGCAATGAGCAGTTCTTC.

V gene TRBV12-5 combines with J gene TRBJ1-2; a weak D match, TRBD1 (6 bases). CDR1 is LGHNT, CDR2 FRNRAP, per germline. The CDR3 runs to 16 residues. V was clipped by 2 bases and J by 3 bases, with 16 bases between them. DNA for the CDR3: TGTGCTAGTGGTTTGTCCCAGGGGAGTAGGGACTATGGCTACACCTTC. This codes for CASGLSQGSRDYGYTF. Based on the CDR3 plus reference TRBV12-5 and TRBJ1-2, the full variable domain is DARVTQTPRHKVTEMGQEVTMRCQPILGHNTVFWYRQTMMQGLELLAYFRNRAPLDDSGMPKDRFSAEMPDATLATLKIQPSEPRDSAVYFCASGLSQGSRDYGYTFGSGTRLTVV.

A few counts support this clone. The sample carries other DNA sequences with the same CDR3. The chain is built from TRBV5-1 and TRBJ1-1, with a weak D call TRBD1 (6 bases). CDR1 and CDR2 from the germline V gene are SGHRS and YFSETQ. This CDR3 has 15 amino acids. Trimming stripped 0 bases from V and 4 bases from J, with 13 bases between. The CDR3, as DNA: TGCGCCAGCAGCTTGGCCGGGGGGCTCGGCACTGAAGCTTTCTTT. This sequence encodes CASSLAGGLGTEAFF.

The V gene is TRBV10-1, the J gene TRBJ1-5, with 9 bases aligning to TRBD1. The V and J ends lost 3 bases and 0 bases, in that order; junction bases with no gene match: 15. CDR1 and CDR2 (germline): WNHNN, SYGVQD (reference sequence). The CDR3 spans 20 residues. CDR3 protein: CASSDTRTGEGRDSNQPQHF. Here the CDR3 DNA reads TGCGCCAGCAGTGATACACGGACAGGGGAAGGGAGGGATAGCAATCAGCCCCAGCATTTT.

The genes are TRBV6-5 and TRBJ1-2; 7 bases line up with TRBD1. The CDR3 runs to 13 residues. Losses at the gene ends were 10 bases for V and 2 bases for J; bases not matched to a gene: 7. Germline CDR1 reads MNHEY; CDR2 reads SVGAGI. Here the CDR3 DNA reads TGTGCCACTAGTCCGGACAGGAACTATGGCTACACCTTC. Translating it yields CATSPDRNYGYTF.

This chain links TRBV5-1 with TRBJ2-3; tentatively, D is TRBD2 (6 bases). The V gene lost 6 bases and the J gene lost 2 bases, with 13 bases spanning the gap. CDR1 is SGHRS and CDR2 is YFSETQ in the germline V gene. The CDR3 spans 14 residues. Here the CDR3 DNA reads TGCGCCAGCAAGTATGGCGGGGACACAGATACGCAGTATTTT. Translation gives CASKYGGDTDTQYF.

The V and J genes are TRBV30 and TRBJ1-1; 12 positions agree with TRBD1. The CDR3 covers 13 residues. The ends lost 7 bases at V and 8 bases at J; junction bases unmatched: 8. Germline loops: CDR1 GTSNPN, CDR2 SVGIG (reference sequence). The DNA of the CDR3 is TGTGCCTTGGGACAGGGGGCCGGAACCGAAGCTTTCTTT. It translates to CALGQGAGTEAFF.

In DNA form, the CDR3 reads TGTGCCAGCAGTGAAGCAGGGGACAATCAGCCCCAGCATTTT. Translated: CASSEAGDNQPQHF. This chain connects TRBV2 to TRBJ1-5; D possibly corresponds to TRBD1 (5 bases). Between the trimmed V and J ends, which lost 0 bases and 3 bases, there was a span of 6 bases. This CDR3 has 14 residues. In germline, CDR1 is SNHLY, CDR2 FYNNEI.

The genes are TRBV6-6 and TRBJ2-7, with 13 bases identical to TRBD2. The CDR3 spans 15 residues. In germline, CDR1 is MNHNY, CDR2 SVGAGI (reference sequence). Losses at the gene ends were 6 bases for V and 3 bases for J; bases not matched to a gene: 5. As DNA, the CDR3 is TGTGCCAGCAGCCGCGGACTAGCGGGGGACTACGAGCAGTACTTC. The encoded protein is CASSRGLAGDYEQYF.

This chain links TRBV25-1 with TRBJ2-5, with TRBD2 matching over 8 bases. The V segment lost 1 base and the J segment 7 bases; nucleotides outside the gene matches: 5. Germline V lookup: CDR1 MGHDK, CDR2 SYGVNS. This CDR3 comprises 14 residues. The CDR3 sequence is CASSESGRAGTQYF. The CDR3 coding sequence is TGTGCCAGCAGTGAATCCGGGAGGGCCGGGACCCAGTACTTC.